One sample yielded the 16 T cell receptor beta chains listed below, sequenced in a study of T-cell reconstitution after alpha-beta-depleted transplantation in children. Preparation of the TCRbeta library used unique molecular identifiers. A single record per CDR3 protein comes from TCRdb applying MiXCR to the PCR reads. The sample lists some 500,000 distinct CDR3 sequences, about 17% occurring once. The sequencing here drew on PBMCs from the stem cell graft donor, taken from the stem cell graft. These TCRs come from a human donor who donated a stem cell graft to a child with acute lymphoblastic leukemia.

In its sample, this clonotype was seen a few times. This chain uses TRBV11-1 with TRBJ1-1; D is unresolved. Trimming cost V 4 bases and J 7 bases, with 7 bases left between them. Looked up from germline, CDR1 is SGHAT and CDR2 is FQDESV (reference sequence). The CDR3 spans 11 residues. The CDR3 here is CASSYGGEAFF. The CDR3 coding sequence is TGTGCCAGCAGCTATGGCGGTGAAGCTTTCTTT.

The chain joins TRBV5-1 to TRBJ2-7, with 15 bases lining up with TRBD2. This CDR3 has 17 amino acids. In germline, CDR1 is SGHRS, CDR2 YFSETQ. With V trimmed by 4 bases and J by 5 bases, 10 bases remained unmatched. In DNA form, the CDR3 reads TGCGCCAGCAGCATTACTCCGGGACTAGCGGGAGGAAACGAGCAGTACTTC. Its translation: CASSITPGLAGGNEQYF.

This clonotype was detected a few times. The V call is TRBV12-3 or TRBV12-4, the J call TRBJ2-1; maybe TRBD1 (6 bases). Deletions cut 3 bases from V and 2 bases from J, with 8 bases between. The CDR3 is 14 amino acids. CDR3 region: CASSFGTPYNEQFF. As DNA, the CDR3 is TGTGCCAGCAGTTTCGGGACACCCTACAATGAGCAGTTCTTC.

This rearrangement joins TRBV6-1 to TRBJ2-3; 15 nucleotides align to TRBD2. Germline values: CDR1 MNHNS, CDR2 SASEGT. J gave up 2 bases and V 6 bases, and 9 bases lay outside the gene matches. CDR3 length: 18 amino acids. CDR3 DNA: TGTGCCAGCAGCGGACTAGCGGGAGGGGGAGGAACCACAGATACGCAGTATTTT. Protein product: CASSGLAGGGGTTDTQYF.

The chain couples TRBV11-2 to TRBJ2-3; 11 bases match TRBD2. V lost 1 base, J lost 6 bases, and 15 bases stayed unmatched. This CDR3 comprises 19 residues. Germline V CDR1 and CDR2: SGHAT, FQNNGV. The CDR3: CASSLGLPLLAGEGDTQYF. The CDR3 nucleotides read TGTGCCAGCAGCTTAGGCCTCCCGTTACTAGCGGGAGAGGGGGATACGCAGTATTTT.

The V and J genes are TRBV25-1 and TRBJ2-7, with D maybe TRBD1 (5 bases). The ends were cut back, 3 bases at V and 1 base at J, with 13 bases in the middle. From germline, CDR1 is MGHDK and CDR2 SYGVNS. This CDR3 spans 15 amino acids. CDR3: CASSEGWQGSYEQYF. In nucleotides, the CDR3 is TGTGCCAGCAGTGAGGGTTGGCAGGGTTCCTACGAGCAGTACTTC.

The table lists this clonotype with a few counts. The chain employs TRBV11-1 and TRBJ2-3; maybe TRBD2 (6 bases). From germline, CDR1 is SGHAT and CDR2 FQDESV (reference sequence). This CDR3 comprises 19 residues. Trimming removed 8 bases at V and 4 bases at J, with 31 bases between. The CDR3 nucleotides are TGTGCCAGCGGCGGGCATCTTAGACCGTCGGAGGGACGAGCAGATACGCAGTATTTT. It specifies CASGGHLRPSEGRADTQYF.

At least ten counts were recorded for this clonotype. V is TRBV5-1 and J is TRBJ2-7; TRBD2 agrees at 10 bases. V dropped 2 bases and J dropped 7; count of bases not matched to a gene: 9. Germline V CDR1 and CDR2: SGHRS, YFSETQ. The CDR3 totals 15 residues. CDR3 DNA sequence: TGCGCCAGCAGCTTTGGAGCTAGCGGGAGAAGTGAGCAGTACTTC. This sequence encodes CASSFGASGRSEQYF.

The chain links TRBV10-1 to TRBJ2-3; D gene unclear. The CDR3 length is 12 residues. Germline V lookup: CDR1 WNHNN, CDR2 SYGVQD (reference sequence). The V and J ends lost 3 bases and 8 bases respectively, with 9 bases between them. CDR3 loop: CASSDLYATQYF. The CDR3 nucleotides are TGCGCCAGCAGTGACCTTTACGCTACGCAGTATTTT.

The rearrangement links TRBV18 to TRBJ2-1; no clear D gene. V dropped 2 bases and J dropped 6 bases, with 11 bases sitting between them. Looked up from germline, CDR1 is KGHSH and CDR2 is LQKENI. This CDR3 has 14 amino acids. The CDR3 here is CASSPGHNGNEQFF. The CDR3 DNA reads as TGTGCCAGCTCACCAGGTCATAACGGCAATGAGCAGTTCTTC.

This clonotype was counted a few times. CDR3: CASSLDTTYEQYF. The DNA of the CDR3 is TGTGCCAGCAGCTTAGACACAACCTACGAGCAGTACTTC. The chain is built from TRBV11-3 and TRBJ2-7; no clear D. With 0 bases removed from V and 2 bases from J, the gap between germline ends came to 5 bases. Germline V lookup: CDR1 SGHNT, CDR2 YENEEA. This CDR3 has 13 residues.

This chain links TRBV10-3 with TRBJ2-7, with D possibly matching TRBD1 (5 bases). Deletions cut 5 bases from V and 4 bases from J, with 9 bases between. CDR3 size: 12 residues. Per germline, CDR1 ENHRY and CDR2 SYGVKD. In DNA, the CDR3 is TGTGCCATCAGTCAGAAGGGGTACGAGCAGTACTTC. Residues: CAISQKGYEQYF.

J is TRBJ2-7 and V is TRBV27; TRBD2 agrees at 12 bases. V was clipped by 3 bases and J by 5 bases; unmatched bases: 11. The germline CDR1 and CDR2 sequences are MNHEY and SMNVEV (reference sequence). CDR3 length: 17 residues. The CDR3 loop reads CASSLLVSSGRAHEQYF. The CDR3 DNA reads TGTGCCAGCAGTTTGTTAGTCTCTAGCGGGAGGGCCCACGAGCAGTACTTC.

This sequence joins TRBV10-3 and TRBJ1-2, with D hard to call. V shed 5 bases and J shed 7 bases, with 20 bases lying between them. CDR3 size: 15 residues. Germline V gene sequence: CDR1 ENHRY, CDR2 SYGVKD. The CDR3 loop reads CAISLLGSRISGYTF. The CDR3 region has the DNA TGTGCCATCAGTCTTCTAGGGAGTAGAATTTCTGGCTACACCTTC.

The CDR3 nucleotides are TGCGCCAGCAGCCAACCGACTGCGGGAGGGAGCTCCTACGAGCAGTACTTC. Protein sequence: CASSQPTAGGSSYEQYF. V gene TRBV4-1 combines with J gene TRBJ2-7, with TRBD2 matching over 9 bases. CDR1 is MGHRA and CDR2 is YSYEKL in the germline V gene. V shed 2 bases, J shed 0 bases, and the junction held 8 bases outside the gene matches. The CDR3 length is 17 residues.

This clonotype was picked up a small number of times. The chain combines TRBV20-1 with TRBJ2-7; D is unresolved. The germline gives CDR1 DFQATT, CDR2 SNEGSKA (reference sequence). The CDR3 is 15 residues long. Trimming cost V 0 bases and J 3 bases, with 15 bases left between them. The CDR3 sequence: CSARDRKGPRYEQYF. In DNA, the CDR3 is TGCAGTGCTAGAGATCGGAAAGGGCCCCGCTACGAGCAGTACTTC.